This T cell receptor (beta chain) came from a study of blood T cell repertoires in COVID-19. As for the study in general: The United States, Italy and Spain provided the acute and convalescent COVID-19 samples.

With V trimmed by 7 bases and J by 1 base, 7 bases remained unmatched. The CDR3 is 15 amino acids. Germline V gene lookup returns CDR1 SGHRS and CDR2 YFSETQ. Assay used: immunoSEQ multiplex PCR; TCRdb lists only in-frame clones, some missing. Here the sample spans 35,000 to 45,000 clones, more than 65% being singletons. J is TRBJ2-5 and V is TRBV5-1; 10 bases match TRBD1. The sequencing input was peripheral blood. This clonotype was obtained from a man at least 80 years old with acute or convalescent COVID-19. The chain's CDR3 is CASGQGGTGQETQYF. CDR3 DNA: TGCGCCAGCGGACAGGGGGGGACAGGCCAAGAGACCCAGTACTTC.